These 11 T cell receptor beta chains came from one sample sequenced in a study of blood T cells in healthy people across ages. A J-beta primer mix and a sample-barcoded 5' primer were used in a second PCR of about 7 to 12 cycles. TCRdb passed the 5' RACE reads through MiXCR, listing each CDR3 protein once. The data hold some 1.4 million distinct CDR3 sequences, with roughly 45% observed a single time. Specimen: blood. These receptors were obtained from a woman aged 18 to 35 in good health.

This rearrangement joins TRBV24-1 to TRBJ2-3; TRBD2 is a possible D gene (6 bases). Germline values: CDR1 KGHDR, CDR2 SFDVKD. V was pared by 3 bases and J by 5 bases, with 8 bases between. This CDR3 is 13 amino acids long. The CDR3 DNA sequence: TGTGCCACCAGTGATGGAGGGGAAGATACGCAGTATTTT. It is translated as CATSDGGEDTQYF.

Ten or more counts support this clonotype. The chain employs TRBV7-8 and TRBJ1-1; D may be TRBD1 (6 bases). V was shortened by 5 bases and J by 2 bases, with 12 bases between the two germline ends. Looked up from germline, CDR1 is SGHVS and CDR2 is FQNEAQ. CDR3 length: 14 residues. CDR3 loop: CASSKRTVNTEAFF. Written as DNA, the CDR3 is TGTGCCAGCAGCAAGAGGACAGTTAACACTGAAGCTTTCTTT. Based on the CDR3 plus reference TRBV7-8 and TRBJ1-1, the full variable domain is GAGVSQSPRYKVAKRGQDVALRCDPISGHVSLFWYQQALGQGPEFLTYFQNEAQLDKSGLPSDRFFAERPEGSVSTLKIQRTQQEDSAVYLCASSKRTVNTEAFFGQGTRLTVV.

CDR3 sequence reads: CASSLVRDADEQYF. In DNA form, the CDR3 reads TGTGCCAGCAGCTTAGTTCGGGACGCCGACGAGCAGTACTTC. V usage is TRBV5-5 and J usage is TRBJ2-7; D possibly matches TRBD1 or TRBD2 (5 bases each). The CDR3 runs to 14 residues. V dropped 2 bases and J dropped 5 bases, with 14 bases sitting between them. Per the germline V gene, CDR1 is SGHKS and CDR2 is YYEKEE (reference sequence).

A note on this clonotype: Just one base apart from a much larger clone, this may be a read error. V gene TRBV29-1 combines with J gene TRBJ2-7; TRBD1 is a possible D gene (6 bases). Trimming stripped 0 bases from V and 10 bases from J, with 22 bases between. CDR3 length: 15 amino acids. Germline CDR1 is SQVTM and CDR2 is ANQGSEA. In DNA, the CDR3 is TGCAGCGTTGAAGAGTGGCGCGGCTGGGGGCCTTTCCAGTACTTC. This sequence encodes CSVEEWRGWGPFQYF.

In the case of this clonotype: Germline and junction disagree at one end, which may indicate a read error. The J gene is TRBJ2-3, the V gene TRBV12-3 or TRBV12-4; 11 nucleotides align to TRBD1. The CDR3 has 15 residues. For the CDR3, the DNA is TGTGCCAGCAGTATCCGGGACAGGGGGGCAGATGCGCAGTATTTT. This encodes CASSIRDRGADAQYF.

In this sample, this clonotype turned up a few times. The gene calls are TRBV2 and TRBJ2-3; D is uncertain. CDR1 and CDR2 from the germline V gene are SNHLY and FYNNEI. The CDR3 consists of 13 residues. The germline V and J ends were trimmed by 2 bases and 4 bases, with 7 bases remaining between them. The CDR3 loop is CASSETRSDTQYF. The CDR3 DNA sequence: TGTGCCAGCAGTGAAACCCGGTCAGATACGCAGTATTTT.

The rearrangement joins TRBV20-1 to TRBJ2-7; D not resolved. The CDR3 runs to 13 residues. Trimming stripped 3 bases from V and 2 bases from J, with 11 bases between. Germline V CDR1 and CDR2: DFQATT, SNEGSKA (reference sequence). For the CDR3, the DNA is TGCAGTGCTAGGTTTCGTTCCGCCTACGAGCAGTACTTC. Amino acid sequence: CSARFRSAYEQYF.

This chain uses TRBV28 with TRBJ1-2, with 9 bases identical to TRBD1. V lost 7 bases to trimming and J lost 8 bases; unmatched junction nucleotides: 5. The CDR3 runs to 12 residues. From germline, CDR1 is MDHEN and CDR2 SYDVKM. The CDR3 nucleotides are TGTGCCAGCACCCAAGACAGGGGGGGCTACACCTTC. This encodes CASTQDRGGYTF.

In nucleotides, the CDR3 is TGTGCCAGCAGCGTAGGCGATACTAATGAAAAACTGTTTTTT. It yields the protein CASSVGDTNEKLFF. The chain is built from TRBV7-9 and TRBJ1-4, with D hard to call. Germline CDR1 and CDR2: SEHNR and FQNEAQ (reference sequence). This CDR3 comprises 14 residues. V gave up 5 bases and J gave up 2 bases, with 9 bases separating them.

The chain carries TRBV11-2 and TRBJ1-2; D ambiguous. Germline lookup yields CDR1 SGHAT and CDR2 FQNNGV. V was cut by 0 bases and J by 8 bases, with 13 bases left in between. The CDR3 runs to 14 residues. CDR3 region: CASSLEGLFSGYTF. The CDR3 nucleotides are TGTGCCAGCAGCTTAGAAGGGCTATTCTCCGGCTACACCTTC.

The V gene is TRBV3-1, the J gene TRBJ2-2; D ambiguous. The V end was cut by 4 bases, the J end by 7 bases, with 16 bases between. Germline V gene data show CDR1 as LGHDT and CDR2 as YNNKEL (reference sequence). The CDR3 has 15 amino acids. CDR3 sequence reads: CASSRPYSQGGELFF. In DNA, the CDR3 is TGTGCCAGCAGCCGACCCTATTCCCAAGGCGGGGAGCTGTTTTTT.